A selection of T cell receptor beta chains follows, all from one sample in a study of blood T cell repertoires in COVID-19. The assay was immunoSEQ multiplex PCR, and TCRdb's table has in-frame clones only and misses some. The sample records 85,000 to 130,000 clones, approximately 89% being singletons. The sample taken for sequencing was peripheral blood. The origin of the receptors is a man between 60 and 75 years old with acute or convalescent COVID-19. The CDR3 runs from the conserved cysteine through the conserved F or W. The order of the fields is D gene, J gene, V gene, CDR3 DNA, CDR3 protein. D genes are given only for firm matches.

D: TRBD1; J: TRBJ2-7; V: TRBV28; DNA: TGTGCCAGCACTCCCGGGACAGGGGGATTTTACGAGCAGTACTTC; CDR3: CASTPGTGGFYEQYF
D: TRBD1; J: TRBJ2-5; V: TRBV5-8; DNA: TGTGCCAGCAGCCCGGGACAGGGGCAAGAGACCCAGTACTTC; CDR3: CASSPGQGQETQYF
D: NA; J: TRBJ2-1; V: TRBV19; DNA: TGTGCCAGTCGAGCGGACGGACCGAGCTCCTACAATGAGCAGTTCTTC; CDR3: CASRADGPSSYNEQFF
D: TRBD1; J: TRBJ1-5; V: TRBV30; DNA: TGTGCCTGGAGTGTAGGGGGACAGAGCAATCAGCCCCAGCATTTT; CDR3: CAWSVGGQSNQPQHF
D: TRBD1; J: TRBJ2-2; V: TRBV6-6; DNA: TGTGCCAGCAGGAGGACAGGGAACACCGGGGAGCTGTTTTTT; CDR3: CASRRTGNTGELFF
D: NA; J: TRBJ2-3; V: TRBV6-5; DNA: TGTGCCAGCCTAAGGTCGGGAGCGGAAGATACGCAGTATTTT; CDR3: CASLRSGAEDTQYF
D: NA; J: TRBJ1-2; V: TRBV19; DNA: TGTGCCAGTAGTAATCCGGGAGGCCGGGAGAGCTATGGCTACACCTTC; CDR3: CASSNPGGRESYGYTF
D: NA; J: TRBJ2-7; V: TRBV30; DNA: TGTGCCTGGAGTCGGGGTACGGGGTACGAGCAGTACTTC; CDR3: CAWSRGTGYEQYF
D: NA; J: TRBJ1-4; V: TRBV6-1; DNA: TGTGCCAGCAGTGAGACGGGTAAAAATGAAAAACTGTTTTTT; CDR3: CASSETGKNEKLFF
D: NA; J: TRBJ1-4; V: TRBV10-2; DNA: TGCGCCAGCAGTGAAATAAGATTCGGTGAAAAACTGTTTTTT; CDR3: CASSEIRFGEKLFF
D: TRBD1; J: TRBJ2-5; V: TRBV5-1; DNA: TGCGCCAGCAGCGGGACAGGGGGGCGAGGAGAGACCCAGTACTTC; CDR3: CASSGTGGRGETQYF
D: NA; J: TRBJ2-1; V: TRBV11-3; DNA: TGTGCCAGCAGCTCCAGAAACAATGAGCAGTTCTTC; CDR3: CASSSRNNEQFF
D: NA; J: TRBJ2-1; V: TRBV9; DNA: TGTGCCAGCAGCGTAGAAGTTGGCCCCGTCAGCTCCTACAATGAGCAGTTCTTC; CDR3: CASSVEVGPVSSYNEQFF
D: TRBD2; J: TRBJ2-2; V: TRBV9; DNA: TGTGCCAGCAGCCCTCAGCGGGAGTTCGGGGAGCTGTTTTTT; CDR3: CASSPQREFGELFF
D: NA; J: TRBJ1-6; V: TRBV5-1; DNA: TGCGCCAGCAGCTTGGAGGGGTCGGTCGATAATTCACCCCTCCACTTT; CDR3: CASSLEGSVDNSPLHF
D: TRBD2; J: TRBJ2-7; V: TRBV30; DNA: TGTGCCTGGAGTCCCCCTACTAGCGACGAGCAGTACTTC; CDR3: CAWSPPTSDEQYF
D: NA; J: TRBJ2-1; V: TRBV28; DNA: TGTGCCAGCGGCGGTACCCCCTACAATGAGCAGTTCTTC; CDR3: CASGGTPYNEQFF
D: NA; J: TRBJ1-5; V: TRBV19; DNA: TGTGCCAGTAGTATAAGGAGGGCTGGTCAGCCCCAGCATTTT; CDR3: CASSIRRAGQPQHF
D: TRBD2; J: TRBJ2-5; V: TRBV28; DNA: TGTGCCAGCAGTTTGAGACTAGCGGGAGGGTTAGAGACCCAGTACTTC; CDR3: CASSLRLAGGLETQYF
D: TRBD1; J: TRBJ2-1; V: TRBV30; DNA: TGTGCCTGGAGTGCCAGGGGGCAAATTTTAGCATACAATGAGCAGTTCTTC; CDR3: CAWSARGQILAYNEQFF
D: NA; J: TRBJ1-3; V: TRBV27; DNA: TGTGCCAGCAGTTCCACGGGTGTGGCTGGAAACACCATATATTTT; CDR3: CASSSTGVAGNTIYF
D: TRBD1; J: TRBJ1-2; V: TRBV29-1; DNA: TGCAGCGTTGGGGACAGACATAACTATGGCTACACCTTC; CDR3: CSVGDRHNYGYTF
D: TRBD2; J: TRBJ2-3; V: TRBV6-5; DNA: TGTGCCAGCAGTTCGCCCCGACTAGCGGGCACAGATACGCAGTATTTT; CDR3: CASSSPRLAGTDTQYF
D: TRBD1; J: TRBJ1-3; V: TRBV19; DNA: TGTGCCAGTAGTTCCCGGGGACAGGCGGGAAACACCATATATTTT; CDR3: CASSSRGQAGNTIYF
D: NA; J: TRBJ2-3; V: TRBV14; DNA: TGTGCCAGCAGCCCCTCAATGGTGTCCTCCGGTACGCAGTATTTT; CDR3: CASSPSMVSSGTQYF
D: NA; J: TRBJ2-7; V: TRBV2; DNA: TGTGCCAGCAGTGAAAAGGGGCGTGGGACACCCACTACCTACGAGCAGTACTTC; CDR3: CASSEKGRGTPTTYEQYF
D: TRBD2; J: TRBJ2-3; V: TRBV28; DNA: TGTGCCAGCAGTTCCCTAGCGGGCACAGATACGCAGTATTTT; CDR3: CASSSLAGTDTQYF
D: NA; J: TRBJ1-5; V: TRBV7-9; DNA: TGTGCCAGCAGCTCCGAGCGGGGAAGCAATCAGCCCCAGCATTTT; CDR3: CASSSERGSNQPQHF
D: TRBD2; J: TRBJ2-2; V: TRBV6-5; DNA: TGTGCCAGCAGTTACGGCGGGGGTCCCACCGGGGAGCTGTTTTTT; CDR3: CASSYGGGPTGELFF
D: TRBD2; J: TRBJ2-2; V: TRBV13; DNA: TGTGCCAGCAGCTTCGGCGGGAGGGCCAACACCGGGGAGCTGTTTTTT; CDR3: CASSFGGRANTGELFF
D: NA; J: TRBJ1-6; V: TRBV3-1/TRBV3-2; DNA: TGTGCCAGCAGCCTTCCAGCGGAAAATTCACCCCTCCACTTT; CDR3: CASSLPAENSPLHF
D: NA; J: TRBJ1-6; V: TRBV4-1; DNA: TGCGCCAGCAGCCAAGTTCTCCCTACCGGGACGGGGGGTTCACCCCTCCACTTT; CDR3: CASSQVLPTGTGGSPLHF
D: NA; J: TRBJ2-1; V: TRBV2; DNA: TGTGCCAGCGGAAGGTCGGGGAATGAGCAGTTCTTC; CDR3: CASGRSGNEQFF
D: NA; J: TRBJ1-6; V: TRBV27; DNA: TGTGCCAGCAGTCCCATCAACTCCTTCGATTCACCCCTCCACTTT; CDR3: CASSPINSFDSPLHF
D: NA; J: TRBJ2-3; V: TRBV5-4; DNA: TGTGCCAGCCGCATAGATAGCACAGATACGCAGTATTTT; CDR3: CASRIDSTDTQYF